Shown below are 30 T cell receptor beta chains from a single sample sequenced in a study of blood T cells in healthy people across ages. Then a second PCR, running about 6 to 12 cycles, was carried out with a sample-barcoded 5' primer and a J-beta primer mix. TCRdb itself ran the 5' RACE reads through MiXCR, one entry per CDR3 protein. Of more than 500,000 distinct CDR3 sequences listed, roughly a quarter are singletons. This sample was also put to use in a study of T cells of mothers and their children.

Sequenced material: blood. These receptors all stem from a boy between 2 and 10 years old in good health.

This clonotype was counted at least ten times. This rearrangement joins TRBV18 to TRBJ2-1, with D perhaps matching TRBD1 or TRBD2 (6 bases each). The CDR3 is 17 residues long. V lost 5 bases and J lost 8, with 25 bases in between. Germline V lookup: CDR1 KGHSH, CDR2 LQKENI. The CDR3 nucleotides read TGTGCCAGCTCAATTATGTACGGGGGCCCCTCCACCGATGAGCAGTTCTTC. This encodes CASSIMYGGPSTDEQFF.

The chain has TRBV7-9 and TRBJ2-5; 8 nucleotides align to TRBD2. The CDR3 totals 17 residues. Germline V gene sequence: CDR1 SEHNR, CDR2 FQNEAQ (reference sequence). After removal of 1 base from V and 5 bases from J, the junction contained 12 bases not matched to a gene. CDR3 in amino acids: CASSLGSGGILGETQYF. CDR3 DNA sequence: TGTGCCAGCAGCTTAGGAAGCGGGGGAATATTAGGGGAGACCCAGTACTTC.

This clonotype was observed a handful of times. The J gene is TRBJ2-5, the V gene TRBV7-2; 9 bases line up with TRBD1. V lost 5 bases and J lost 5; bases outside the gene matches: 3. CDR3 length: 13 residues. In germline, CDR1 is SGHTA, CDR2 FQGNSA. The CDR3 DNA reads as TGTGCCAGCAGCGCCGGGACAGGGGAGACCCAGTACTTC. Translation gives CASSAGTGETQYF.

There are a few counts of this clonotype. V is TRBV25-1 and J is TRBJ2-1, with 8 bases identical to TRBD1. The CDR3 runs 14 residues. The germline V gene encodes CDR1 MGHDK and CDR2 SYGVNS. V lost 3 bases to trimming and J lost 14 bases; unmatched junction nucleotides: 12. The CDR3 loop is CASSEPGQGVGEFF. In DNA form, the CDR3 reads TGTGCCAGCAGTGAGCCCGGACAGGGCGTAGGGGAGTTCTTC.

This chain connects TRBV3-1 to TRBJ2-5; D possibly corresponds to TRBD2 (6 bases). This CDR3 comprises 16 residues. Trimming shortened V by 3 bases and J by 0 bases, and 14 bases separated the two germline ends. The germline V gene has CDR1 LGHDT and CDR2 YNNKEL (reference sequence). For the CDR3, the DNA is TGTGCCAGCAGCCACGAGGAACTAGCTTACCAAGAGACCCAGTACTTC. Its protein product is CASSHEELAYQETQYF.

The chain carries TRBV27 and TRBJ1-6, with D possibly being TRBD1 (6 bases). Trimming left V 6 bases short and J 9 bases short, with 12 bases between. The CDR3 consists of 13 residues. Germline V lookup: CDR1 MNHEY, CDR2 SMNVEV (reference sequence). CDR3 amino acids: CASSLNRASPLHF. Here the CDR3 DNA reads TGTGCCAGCAGCCTTAACAGGGCTTCACCCCTCCACTTT.

V gene TRBV19 combines with J gene TRBJ1-1; perhaps TRBD1 as D (5 bases). Germline loops: CDR1 LNHDA, CDR2 SQIVND (reference sequence). The V gene lost 8 bases and the J gene lost 0 bases, with 16 bases spanning the gap. The CDR3 runs to 15 residues. The CDR3 reads CASADTLPVNTEAFF. The CDR3, as DNA: TGTGCCAGTGCGGACACATTACCCGTGAACACTGAAGCTTTCTTT. The complete variable domain, with remaining parts taken from reference TRBV19 and TRBJ1-1, reads DGGITQSPKYLFRKEGQNVTLSCEQNLNHDAMYWYRQDPGQGLRLIYYSQIVNDFQKGDIAEGYSVSREKKESFPLTVTSAQKNPTAFYLCASADTLPVNTEAFFGQGTRLTVV.

The chain recombines TRBV6-1 with TRBJ2-5; D is unresolved. Trimming took 3 bases from V and 2 from J, leaving 7 bases between them. Looked up from germline, CDR1 is MNHNS and CDR2 is SASEGT. The CDR3 covers 13 residues. The CDR3 sequence is CASSDLRQETQYF. In DNA form, the CDR3 reads TGTGCCAGCAGTGACCTCCGGCAAGAGACCCAGTACTTC.

J is TRBJ1-4 and V is TRBV19; D is undetermined. The germline V gene encodes CDR1 LNHDA and CDR2 SQIVND (reference sequence). V lost 10 bases and J lost 6, with 15 bases in between. The CDR3 extends over 13 amino acids. The CDR3, as DNA: TGTGCCACTCAGTCCTTGCGGGATGAAAAACTGTTTTTT. It codes for CATQSLRDEKLFF.

This sequence joins TRBV6-5 and TRBJ2-5; 7 bases are a match to TRBD2. The J call may be incorrect, as the DNA end agrees better with TRBJ2-7. Germline-derived CDR1 and CDR2 are MNHEY and SVGAGI. The CDR3 runs to 14 residues. In DNA, the CDR3 is TGTGCCAGCAGTTACTCATCGGGGGAGGGCGAGCAGTACTTC. As protein: CASSYSSGEGEQYF.

In its sample, this clonotype was seen a few times. The rearrangement joins TRBV25-1 to TRBJ1-5; D not resolved. Per the germline V gene, CDR1 is MGHDK and CDR2 is SYGVNS. The V end lost 3 bases, the J end lost 4 bases, and 10 bases lay between the germline ends. The CDR3 loop spans 14 amino acids. The CDR3 coding sequence is TGTGCCAGCAGTGACCCCGACATAAATCAGCCCCAGCATTTT. This codes for CASSDPDINQPQHF.

The chain employs TRBV7-9 and TRBJ1-1, with a tentative D call TRBD1 (6 bases). Germline V gene sequence: CDR1 SEHNR, CDR2 FQNEAQ (reference sequence). The CDR3 runs 14 residues. V was shortened by 7 bases and J by 2 bases, with 14 bases between the two germline ends. The CDR3 reads CASTLGGGNTEAFF. CDR3 coding DNA: TGTGCCAGCACCTTGGGGGGCGGTAACACTGAAGCTTTCTTT.

CDR3 DNA: TGTGCCAGCAGCTTTCCCAGGCTCGGGGATGAGCAGTTCTTC. Amino acid sequence: CASSFPRLGDEQFF. The chain couples TRBV5-6 to TRBJ2-5, with D possibly TRBD2 on 5 matching bases. The J call is uncertain, as TRBJ2-1 better fits the DNA end. The CDR3 loop spans 14 amino acids. Per the germline V gene, CDR1 is SGHDT and CDR2 is YYEEEE.

The sample holds a few counts of this clonotype. This rearrangement joins TRBV20-1 to TRBJ2-7; D unclear. The CDR3 is made up of 13 amino acids. Germline CDR1 reads DFQATT; CDR2 reads SNEGSKA (reference sequence). V dropped 3 bases and J dropped 3 bases, with 12 bases sitting between them. CDR3 region: CSARGQIHYEQYF. The CDR3 DNA is TGCAGTGCTAGGGGCCAGATTCACTACGAGCAGTACTTC.

The chain couples TRBV20-1 to TRBJ2-5; D remains unclear. The CDR3 has 13 amino acids. Per germline, CDR1 DFQATT and CDR2 SNEGSKA (reference sequence). V dropped 4 bases and J dropped 3 bases, with 12 bases sitting between them. The CDR3 protein is CSAKRTTKETQYF. CDR3 nucleotides: TGCAGTGCTAAACGGACGACCAAAGAGACCCAGTACTTC.

V usage is TRBV27 and J usage is TRBJ1-1; D call uncertain. Germline loops: CDR1 MNHEY, CDR2 SMNVEV (reference sequence). Trimming took 2 bases from V and 1 from J, leaving 14 bases between them. The CDR3 contains 16 residues. The CDR3: CASSLVRQIGNTEAFF. CDR3 nucleotide sequence: TGTGCCAGCAGTTTAGTTCGGCAGATAGGGAACACTGAAGCTTTCTTT.

The gene calls are TRBV6-5 and TRBJ2-7; D may be TRBD2 (5 bases). The CDR3 is made up of 11 amino acids. Trimming pared 8 bases from V and 7 bases from J, leaving 12 bases between. The germline CDR1 and CDR2 sequences are MNHEY and SVGAGI. The CDR3 region is CASGRGWEQYF. The CDR3 DNA is TGTGCCAGCGGCCGGGGATGGGAGCAGTACTTC.

This clonotype has only a few counts. The V call is TRBV6-6, the J call TRBJ1-1; D is ambiguous. V was clipped by 5 bases and J by 2 bases, with 3 bases between them. Germline V gene lookup returns CDR1 MNHNY and CDR2 SVGAGI (reference sequence). This CDR3 spans 11 amino acids. For the CDR3, the DNA is TGTGCCAGCAGTATAAACACTGAAGCTTTCTTT. Translated, it gives CASSINTEAFF.

This rearrangement joins TRBV11-2 to TRBJ2-5, with 9 bases matching TRBD2. The CDR3 loop spans 18 amino acids. Germline V gives CDR1 SGHAT, CDR2 FQNNGV. V was clipped by 1 base and J by 2 bases; unmatched bases: 11. The CDR3 coding sequence is TGTGCCAGCAGCTTAGGTCACGGCGGGGGGGCCTCTCAAGAGACCCAGTACTTC. Translated, it gives CASSLGHGGGASQETQYF.

Only one count was recorded for this clonotype. J is TRBJ2-2 and V is TRBV9, with 10 bases aligning to TRBD2. CDR1 SGDLS and CDR2 YYNGEE come from the germline V gene. The V and J ends lost 2 bases and 7 bases, in that order; junction bases with no gene match: 5. The CDR3 length is 15 residues. The CDR3 nucleotides are TGTGCCAGCAGCGTTAGCGGGGGGATCGGCGGGGAGCTGTTTTTT. Protein sequence: CASSVSGGIGGELFF.

The chain carries TRBV6-6 and TRBJ2-7, with D maybe TRBD2 (6 bases). The CDR3 has 15 amino acids. The germline CDR1 and CDR2 sequences are MNHNY and SVGAGI (reference sequence). V lost 2 bases to trimming and J lost 2 bases, with 13 bases between them. Here the CDR3 DNA reads TGTGCCAGCAGTTACGGCGGGGCAGGGACCTACGAGCAGTACTTC. Translating it yields CASSYGGAGTYEQYF.

With regard to this clonotype: Because the CDR3 is missing its conserved closing phenylalanine or tryptophan, this is likely a read error. The rearrangement links TRBV7-7 to TRBJ2-3; D perhaps matches TRBD2 (6 bases). Germline CDR1 and CDR2: SSHAT and FNYEAQ (reference sequence). Trimming pared 1 base from V and 0 bases from J, leaving 14 bases between. The CDR3 is 17 amino acids. This CDR3 is CASSLEDSGASTDTQYL. As DNA, the CDR3 is TGTGCCAGCAGCTTAGAAGATAGCGGAGCAAGCACAGATACGCAGTATTTG.

The chain employs TRBV6-2 or TRBV6-3 and TRBJ2-1, with D unresolved. Germline V gives CDR1 MNHEY, CDR2 SVGEGT. The V end was cut by 1 base, the J end by 0 bases, with 10 bases between. The CDR3 totals 16 residues. The CDR3 protein is CASSYFIRVSYNEQFF. Written as DNA, the CDR3 is TGTGCCAGCAGTTACTTCATCCGCGTCTCCTACAATGAGCAGTTCTTC.

There are a few counts of this clonotype. J is TRBJ2-3 and V is TRBV9; tentatively, D is TRBD1 or TRBD2 (5 bases each). In germline, CDR1 is SGDLS, CDR2 YYNGEE. CDR3 length: 16 amino acids. Trimming shortened V by 0 bases and J by 1 base, and 12 bases separated the two germline ends. The CDR3 bases are TGTGCCAGCAGCGTAGGGGGGAAATTAGGCACAGATACGCAGTATTTT. Residues: CASSVGGKLGTDTQYF.

In this sample, this clonotype turned up a few times. The chain has TRBV2 and TRBJ2-3, with D unclear. Trimming stripped 3 bases from V and 1 base from J, with 8 bases between. This CDR3 is 14 amino acids long. Germline V gene lookup returns CDR1 SNHLY and CDR2 FYNNEI. CDR3 coding DNA: TGTGCCAGCAGTGAGGAATGGGGCACAGATACGCAGTATTTT. This sequence encodes CASSEEWGTDTQYF.

This chain links TRBV6-6 with TRBJ1-1; no clear D gene. The CDR3 is made up of 11 amino acids. The V and J ends lost 6 bases and 7 bases respectively, with 9 bases between them. CDR1 and CDR2 from the germline V gene are MNHNY and SVGAGI (reference sequence). The CDR3 sequence is CASRVTIEAFF. The CDR3 DNA follows: TGTGCCAGCAGGGTCACAATTGAAGCTTTCTTT.

This clonotype occurred a few times. This chain links TRBV7-9 with TRBJ2-5; possible D gene TRBD1, 6 bases. Germline V gene lookup returns CDR1 SEHNR and CDR2 FQNEAQ (reference sequence). Trimming removed 5 bases from V and 5 bases from J, with 21 bases in between. This CDR3 contains 16 residues. The CDR3 nucleotides are TGTGCCAGCAGCGCCTGGATAACAGGGCTTGGGGAGACCCAGTACTTC. Its translation is CASSAWITGLGETQYF.

V is TRBV12-3 or TRBV12-4 and J is TRBJ2-2, with D perhaps matching TRBD2 (5 bases). Trimming pared 10 bases from V and 1 base from J, leaving 10 bases between. The CDR3 spans 13 residues. The CDR3 nucleotides read TGTGCCACCACGGACTGGAACACCGGGGAGCTGTTTTTT. This sequence encodes CATTDWNTGELFF.

This clonotype appeared a few times. The V and J genes are TRBV20-1 and TRBJ1-1; D call uncertain. This CDR3 has 17 residues. V dropped 1 base and J dropped 3 bases, with 21 bases sitting between them. Germline V CDR1 and CDR2: DFQATT, SNEGSKA (reference sequence). The CDR3 DNA sequence: TGCAGTGCTAGAGTAGGTGGCCCCCCTCAGTTGGACACTGAAGCTTTCTTT. Translated: CSARVGGPPQLDTEAFF.

This clonotype was seen more than once but under ten times. The chain uses TRBV20-1 and TRBJ2-1; 9 bases fit TRBD2. Germline values: CDR1 DFQATT, CDR2 SNEGSKA (reference sequence). This CDR3 region has 16 residues. With 0 bases clipped from V and 6 bases from J, the junction kept 9 bases outside the gene matches. For the CDR3, the DNA is TGCAGTGCTAGAGATAAGGGACTAGCTATATTCAATGAGCAGTTCTTC. Translated, it gives CSARDKGLAIFNEQFF.